This TCR beta chain was documented in a study of T-cell reconstitution after alpha-beta-depleted transplantation in children. Unique molecular identifiers were used to barcode this TCRbeta library. Using its own MiXCR run on the PCR reads, TCRdb lists one record per CDR3 protein. The sample comprises about 480,000 distinct CDR3 sequences, 12% of which are singletons, and 4.5% to 6% rests with the top ten. This clonotype was seen a handful of times. Trimming left V 0 bases short and J 5 bases short, with 13 bases between. Germline loops: CDR1 LGHDT, CDR2 YNNKEL (reference sequence). This CDR3 comprises 15 residues.

The chain recombines TRBV3-1 with TRBJ1-2; D remains unclear. The origin of this receptor is a human donor who donated a stem cell graft to a child with combined immunodeficiency. The source was PBMCs from the stem cell graft donor, collected from the stem cell graft. The CDR3 loop is CASSQDTGLLYGYTF. In DNA, the CDR3 is TGTGCCAGCAGCCAAGATACTGGGCTACTATATGGCTACACCTTC.